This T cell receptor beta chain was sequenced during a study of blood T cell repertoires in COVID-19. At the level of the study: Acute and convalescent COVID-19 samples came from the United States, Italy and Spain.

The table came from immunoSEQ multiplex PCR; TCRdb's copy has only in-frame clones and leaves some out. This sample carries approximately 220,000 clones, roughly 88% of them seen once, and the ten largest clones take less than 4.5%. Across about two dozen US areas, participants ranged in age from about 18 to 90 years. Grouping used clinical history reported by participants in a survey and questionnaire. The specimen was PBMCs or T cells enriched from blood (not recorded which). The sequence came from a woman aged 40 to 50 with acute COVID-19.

DNA for the CDR3: TGTGCCAGCAAGGCTGCAGCCGGGTATGGCTACACCTTC. Its translation is CASKAAAGYGYTF. This chain joins TRBV27 and TRBJ1-2; no clear D. The CDR3 is made up of 13 amino acids. CDR1 and CDR2 from the germline V gene are MNHEY and SMNVEV (reference sequence). V was shortened by 7 bases and J by 5 bases, with 14 bases between the two germline ends.